The 27 T cell receptor beta chains listed next were all sequenced from one sample in a study of shared clonotypes between healthy human individuals. TCRdb keeps only in-frame clones here, not all; method: immunoSEQ multiplex PCR. The sample comprises 950,000 to 1,300,000 clones, roughly 80% of which are singletons, and 1.4% to 1.5% rests with the top ten. The sample consisted of memory CD4+ T cells sorted from blood. The sample's subset: CD45RA-negative fraction. These receptors all come from a man younger than 30 in good health.

This clone has just one count. The V gene is TRBV4-1, the J gene TRBJ2-1, with 11 bases aligning to TRBD2. The V and J ends lost 5 bases and 7 bases, in that order; junction bases with no gene match: 7. The CDR3 length is 15 residues. In germline, CDR1 is MGHRA, CDR2 YSYEKL. Here the CDR3 reads CASSYLAGGWNEQFF. The CDR3 DNA reads as TGCGCCAGCAGCTATCTAGCGGGGGGTTGGAATGAGCAGTTCTTC.

The J gene is TRBJ2-1, the V gene TRBV10-1; tentatively, D is TRBD2 (7 bases). Deletions cut 4 bases from V and 5 bases from J, with 21 bases between. Germline V CDR1 and CDR2: WNHNN, SYGVQD (reference sequence). CDR3 length: 17 amino acids. DNA for the CDR3: TGCGCCAGCAGTGGGGAGGGAGACAGGCGCCTTAACAATGAGCAGTTCTTC. Residues: CASSGEGDRRLNNEQFF.

For this clone: Just one base apart from a much larger clone, this may be a read error. The rearrangement links TRBV15 to TRBJ2-7; the match to TRBD1 covers 7 bases. CDR1 and CDR2 from the germline V gene are LNHNV and YYDKDF (reference sequence). V gave up 0 bases and J gave up 5 bases; unmatched junction bases: 1. The CDR3 loop spans 13 amino acids. The CDR3: CATSRDQGDEQYF. The CDR3 DNA follows: TGTGCCACCAGCAGAGACCAGGGGGACGAGCAGTACTTC.

V is TRBV5-1 and J is TRBJ2-1, with unresolved D. From germline, CDR1 is SGHRS and CDR2 YFSETQ. The CDR3 runs to 15 residues. The germline V and J ends were trimmed by 1 base and 1 base, with 9 bases remaining between them. The DNA for the CDR3 is TGCGCCAGCAGCTTGTACGGAGTATCCTACAATGAGCAGTTCTTC. It encodes CASSLYGVSYNEQFF.

In its sample, this clone was seen once. The genes are TRBV5-4 and TRBJ2-5; D unclear. The length of the CDR3 is 16 residues. V was clipped by 0 bases and J by 1 base, with 13 bases between them. CDR1 SGHNT and CDR2 YYREEE come from the germline V gene (reference sequence). CDR3 sequence reads: CASSLERTTLQETQYF. The CDR3 DNA reads TGTGCCAGCAGCTTGGAAAGGACCACCCTCCAAGAGACCCAGTACTTC. The full variable domain, completed using reference TRBV5-4 and TRBJ2-5, is ETGVTQSPTHLIKTRGQQVTLRCSSQSGHNTVSWYQQALGQGPQFIFQYYREEENGRGNFPPRFSGLQFPNYSSELNVNALELDDSALYLCASSLERTTLQETQYFGPGTRLLVL.

V and J are TRBV28 and TRBJ2-5; D not certain. The DNA end is a closer match to TRBJ2-7, so the J assignment may be wrong. Germline values: CDR1 MDHEN, CDR2 SYDVKM. The CDR3 extends over 14 amino acids. The CDR3 reads CASSLSGQTYEQYF. CDR3 coding DNA: TGTGCCAGCAGTTTATCAGGTCAGACCTACGAGCAGTACTTC.

V gene TRBV4-1 combines with J gene TRBJ1-2; D might be TRBD1 (5 bases). The CDR3 is 17 residues long. The ends were cut back, 1 base at V and 6 bases at J, with 21 bases in the middle. Per the germline V gene, CDR1 is MGHRA and CDR2 is YSYEKL. The CDR3, as DNA: TGCGCCAGCAGCCAAGGTCCCGCGGGACGGCTCGGTGATGGCTACACCTTC. It translates to CASSQGPAGRLGDGYTF.

This clone was detected only once. The chain recombines TRBV7-8 with TRBJ2-1, with D uncertain. Trimming took off 5 bases at V and 3 bases at J, with 17 bases between the two ends. The CDR3 covers 16 residues. CDR1 and CDR2 (germline): SGHVS, FQNEAQ. The CDR3 is CASSPSSRFDYNEQFF. Written as DNA, the CDR3 is TGTGCCAGCAGCCCCTCGTCCAGATTTGACTACAATGAGCAGTTCTTC.

This clone appeared many times. The V and J genes are TRBV28 and TRBJ2-7; no definite D call. CDR1 is MDHEN and CDR2 is SYDVKM in the germline V gene. V gave up 6 bases and J gave up 1 base, with 13 bases separating them. The CDR3 covers 14 residues. Here the CDR3 reads CASSPVTVSYEQYF. CDR3 nucleotide sequence: TGTGCCAGCAGCCCCGTTACCGTTTCCTACGAGCAGTACTTC. The entire variable domain, with the rest obtained from reference TRBV28 and TRBJ2-7, is as follows: DVKVTQSSRYLVKRTGEKVFLECVQDMDHENMFWYRQDPGLGLRLIYFSYDVKMKEKGDIPEGYSVSREKKERFSLILESASTNQTSMYLCASSPVTVSYEQYFGPGTRLTVT.

V and J are TRBV7-9 and TRBJ2-3; 8 nucleotides match TRBD2. Looked up from germline, CDR1 is SEHNR and CDR2 is FQNEAQ (reference sequence). After removal of 1 base from V and 0 bases from J, the junction contained 9 bases not matched to a gene. This CDR3 has 18 amino acids. CDR3 in amino acids: CASSLGVVASGSTDTQYF. The CDR3 region has the DNA TGTGCCAGCAGCTTAGGAGTAGTGGCTAGCGGGAGCACAGATACGCAGTATTTT.

The chain couples TRBV7-2 to TRBJ1-3, with D hard to call. V lost 3 bases and J 0 bases, leaving 9 bases between the germline ends. This CDR3 region has 15 residues. Germline CDR1 and CDR2: SGHTA and FQGNSA. In DNA form, the CDR3 reads TGTGCCAGCAGCTTCGCACAGAGCTCTGGAAACACCATATATTTT. It codes for CASSFAQSSGNTIYF.

The chain is built from TRBV6-5 and TRBJ1-2; TRBD1 aligns across 10 bases. V shed 0 bases and J 6 bases; nucleotides not matched to a gene: 4. This CDR3 is built from 15 residues. The germline CDR1 and CDR2 sequences are MNHEY and SVGAGI. The CDR3 spells CASSYSPDRGHGYTF. As DNA, the CDR3 is TGTGCCAGCAGTTACTCCCCAGACAGGGGGCATGGCTACACCTTC.

The chain combines TRBV30 with TRBJ2-5, with TRBD1 identical over 7 bases. V gave up 0 bases and J gave up 5 bases; unmatched junction bases: 12. CDR1 GTSNPN and CDR2 SVGIG come from the germline V gene (reference sequence). This CDR3 has 16 residues. CDR3 coding DNA: TGTGCCTGGAGTGTACGAGCAGGGGGAAAGGGGGAGACCCAGTACTTC. This encodes CAWSVRAGGKGETQYF.

The chain combines TRBV7-9 with TRBJ2-7; maybe TRBD1 (5 bases). The CDR3 consists of 15 residues. Germline CDR1 SEHNR, CDR2 FQNEAQ (reference sequence). V dropped 2 bases and J dropped 1 base, with 12 bases sitting between them. CDR3 region: CASSLSGLGSYEQYF. CDR3 sequence (DNA): TGTGCCAGCAGCTTATCAGGGCTAGGGTCCTACGAGCAGTACTTC.

CDR3 loop: CASSMGRRLRGEDTQYF. CDR3 DNA sequence: TGTGCCAGTAGTATGGGAAGGCGATTACGAGGGGAAGATACGCAGTATTTT. V usage is TRBV19 and J usage is TRBJ2-3; D assignment may be TRBD1 or TRBD2 (5 bases each). From germline, CDR1 is LNHDA and CDR2 SQIVND (reference sequence). V gave up 3 bases and J gave up 5 bases, with 21 bases separating them. The CDR3 runs 17 residues.

This clone showed up just once. The rearrangement links TRBV27 to TRBJ1-5; 8 nucleotides match TRBD1. CDR1 is MNHEY and CDR2 is SMNVEV in the germline V gene (reference sequence). J gave up 1 base and V 6 bases, and 14 bases lay outside the gene matches. The CDR3 is 18 amino acids. The CDR3 is CASRPDRGRTISNQPQHF. The CDR3 DNA follows: TGTGCCAGCAGACCAGACAGGGGTCGTACAATAAGCAATCAGCCCCAGCATTTT.

In its sample, this clone was seen a few times. The V and J genes are TRBV7-9 and TRBJ2-7; no reliable D call. Trimming stripped 2 bases from V and 7 bases from J, with 9 bases between. This CDR3 region has 12 residues. Looked up from germline, CDR1 is SEHNR and CDR2 is FQNEAQ (reference sequence). In DNA form, the CDR3 reads TGTGCCAGCAGCTTACTCAGGTTTGAGCAGTACTTC. Residues: CASSLLRFEQYF. Together with reference TRBV7-9 and TRBJ2-7, the CDR3 gives the full variable domain: DTGVSQNPRHKITKRGQNVTFRCDPISEHNRLYWYRQTLGQGPEFLTYFQNEAQLEKSRLLSDRFSAERPKGSFSTLEIQRTEQGDSAMYLCASSLLRFEQYFGPGTRLTVT.

This clone was observed a single time. The rearrangement links TRBV2 to TRBJ2-7; a possible D gene is TRBD2 (5 bases). The CDR3 is 14 residues long. V was shortened by 6 bases and J by 3 bases, with 15 bases between the two germline ends. The germline gives CDR1 SNHLY, CDR2 FYNNEI. The CDR3 DNA follows: TGTGCCAGCAGGGACTTAGAATACGACTACGAGCAGTACTTC. Translated, it gives CASRDLEYDYEQYF.

The chain couples TRBV18 to TRBJ2-1; TRBD2 agrees at 11 bases. Germline lookup yields CDR1 KGHSH and CDR2 LQKENI. The CDR3 covers 17 residues. Trimming cost V 0 bases and J 4 bases; bases outside gene matches: 5. The CDR3 spells CASSPPSTSGVYNEQFF. The CDR3 DNA sequence: TGTGCCAGCTCACCACCTTCGACTAGCGGGGTATACAATGAGCAGTTCTTC.

This rearrangement joins TRBV4-3 to TRBJ2-1; 7 nucleotides line up with TRBD1. The V gene's germline CDR1 is LGHNA and CDR2 YSLEER. Unmatched junction bases numbered 1, after V lost 4 bases and J lost 1 base. This CDR3 is 14 amino acids long. The CDR3 DNA sequence: TGCGCCAGCAGCCCGGGACAGTCCTACAATGAGCAGTTCTTC. This sequence encodes CASSPGQSYNEQFF.

The rearrangement joins TRBV19 to TRBJ2-3; 8 nucleotides align to TRBD2. This CDR3 has 15 residues. V gave up 8 bases and J gave up 0 bases; unmatched junction bases: 7. In germline, CDR1 is LNHDA, CDR2 SQIVND (reference sequence). The CDR3 protein is CASQQAGASTDTQYF. CDR3 sequence (DNA): TGTGCCAGTCAGCAAGCGGGGGCCAGCACAGATACGCAGTATTTT.

This clone is a singleton in its sample. This chain connects TRBV29-1 to TRBJ2-1; perhaps TRBD1 as D (6 bases). The CDR3 spans 13 residues. Looked up from germline, CDR1 is SQVTM and CDR2 is ANQGSEA. V was pared by 6 bases and J by 6 bases, with 15 bases between. The CDR3 DNA is TGCAGCGTGGCTGGACAGAGTTTCAATGAGCAGTTCTTC. Its protein is CSVAGQSFNEQFF.

This clone was found a few times. The rearrangement links TRBV13 to TRBJ1-2; no firm D call. Germline V CDR1 and CDR2: PRHDT, FYEKMQ (reference sequence). The CDR3 spans 11 residues. V was shortened by 11 bases and J by 4 bases, with 11 bases between the two germline ends. The CDR3 DNA reads as TGTGCCTCGAGCGCCGGCTATGGCTACACCTTC. The encoded protein is CASSAGYGYTF.

About this clone: Since a much larger clone is just one base distant, this may be a read error. The chain carries TRBV5-1 and TRBJ1-2; no definite D call. V lost 2 bases, J lost 5 bases, and 7 bases lay in between. Germline V gene lookup returns CDR1 SGHRS and CDR2 YFSETQ. The CDR3 length is 12 residues. CDR3 sequence: CASSFVGYGYTF. The DNA for the CDR3 is TGCGCCAGCAGCTTCGTAGGGTATGGCTACACCTTC. The entire variable domain, with the rest obtained from reference TRBV5-1 and TRBJ1-2, is as follows: KAGVTQTPRYLIKTRGQQVTLSCSPISGHRSVSWYQQTPGQGLQFLFEYFSETQRNKGNFPGRFSGRQFSNSRSEMNVSTLELGDSALYLCASSFVGYGYTFGSGTRLTVV.

This clone has only a few counts. The V and J genes are TRBV10-3 and TRBJ1-2; D call uncertain. The germline CDR1 and CDR2 sequences are ENHRY and SYGVKD. V was pared by 2 bases and J by 5 bases, with 12 bases between. This CDR3 has 14 residues. CDR3 amino acids: CAISEDGIGYGYTF. For the CDR3, the DNA is TGTGCCATCAGTGAGGATGGGATAGGGTATGGCTACACCTTC.

This chain connects TRBV6-6 to TRBJ2-5; D call uncertain. V lost 0 bases, J lost 1 base, and 9 bases lay in between. This CDR3 spans 15 amino acids. Germline values: CDR1 MNHNY, CDR2 SVGAGI (reference sequence). CDR3 in DNA: TGTGCCAGCAGTTACTCTACAGATCTCCAAGAGACCCAGTACTTC. It codes for CASSYSTDLQETQYF.

This clone was counted a few times. The same CDR3 can be traced to other DNA sequences in this sample. The CDR3 nucleotides are TGTGCCAGCAGCTTCGGAGGGGGAGGCACAGATACGCAGTATTTT. The encoded protein is CASSFGGGGTDTQYF. The chain carries TRBV7-2 and TRBJ2-3; D is possibly TRBD1 or TRBD2 (6 bases each). The germline V gene encodes CDR1 SGHTA and CDR2 FQGNSA. V was cut by 3 bases and J by 1 base, with 11 bases left in between. The CDR3 totals 15 residues.